One T cell receptor (beta chain) is described in this entry. The source of the sample is a study of T cells in localized non-small cell lung cancer. Repertoires were generated with immunoSEQ multiplex PCR, while TCRdb's copy carries only in-frame clones and drops some. The profile covers under 15,000 clones, with 70% to 90% appearing a single time and around 58% taken by the ten largest. This CDR3 comprises 15 residues. CDR1 is SEHNR, CDR2 FQNEAQ, per germline (reference sequence). Deletions cut 4 bases from V and 4 bases from J, with 13 bases between. The clonotype comes from a male donor aged 60 or over with stage III lung adenocarcinoma. The sample consisted of peripheral blood, taken before any cancer treatment. The genes are TRBV7-9 and TRBJ2-2; D unclear. The CDR3 here is CASSSRQPGTGELFF. The CDR3, as DNA: TGTGCCAGCAGCTCGCGGCAGCCCGGCACCGGGGAGCTGTTTTTT. The full variable domain, in which reference TRBV7-9 and TRBJ2-2 provide the parts outside the CDR3, is DTGVSQNPRHKITKRGQNVTFRCDPISEHNRLYWYRQTLGQGPEFLTYFQNEAQLEKSRLLSDRFSAERPKGSFSTLEIQRTEQGDSAMYLCASSSRQPGTGELFFGEGSRLTVL.